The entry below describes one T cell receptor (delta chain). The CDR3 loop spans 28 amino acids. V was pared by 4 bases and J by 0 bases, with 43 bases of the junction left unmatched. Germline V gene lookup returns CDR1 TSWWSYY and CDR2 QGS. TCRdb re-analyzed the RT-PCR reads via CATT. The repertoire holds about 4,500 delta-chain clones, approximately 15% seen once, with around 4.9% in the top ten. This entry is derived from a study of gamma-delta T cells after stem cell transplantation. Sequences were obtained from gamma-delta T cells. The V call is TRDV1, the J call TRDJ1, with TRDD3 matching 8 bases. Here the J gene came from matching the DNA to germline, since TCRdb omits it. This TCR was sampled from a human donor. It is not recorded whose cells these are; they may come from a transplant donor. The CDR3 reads CALGGSYGPRHPLLGRGIKAGYTDKLIF. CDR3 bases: TGTGCTCTTGGGGGCTCCTATGGCCCCCGTCACCCCCTCCTTGGGCGGGGGATAAAGGCTGGATACACCGATAAACTCATCTTT.